This TCR beta chain came from a study of blood T cell repertoires in COVID-19. Across the study: PBMCs, B-cell-depleted T cells, or T cells provided the cDNA or gDNA that made up the material.

The V and J ends lost 3 bases and 7 bases respectively, with 7 bases between them. This CDR3 has 12 residues. Germline CDR1 MDHEN, CDR2 SYDVKM. The assay was immunoSEQ multiplex PCR, and TCRdb's table has in-frame clones only and misses some. The sample shows about 180,000 clones, approximately 80% of them seen only once. Recruited during active infection, patients (from Seattle) were subsequently followed longitudinally. Input material: peripheral blood. The J gene is TRBJ2-1, the V gene TRBV28; D is unresolved. This TCR derives from a woman between 35 and 50 years old with COVID-19, enrolled during active disease. The CDR3 coding sequence is TGTGCCAGCAGTTTTCTAGTAAATGAGCAGTTCTTC. It codes for CASSFLVNEQFF.